This TCR beta chain was sequenced during a study of Ad26.COV2.S vaccination and SARS-CoV-2 variants. Study summary: Ad26.COV2.S shots went into the muscle once or twice, 56 days apart. Study results and limitations: After vaccination, substantial breadth of spike-specific CD8+ and CD4+ responses was reported.

Regarding treatment: some 20 received Ad26.COV2.S at low or high dose, single or two shots; five or six received placebo; per-sample allocation not given. Sampling was performed 63 days after the first vaccine or placebo injection. Whoever gave the sample was an adult aged 18-55 years in Boston. Turning to this clone: Its antigen is undetermined.

The table came from immunoSEQ multiplex PCR; TCRdb's copy has only in-frame clones and leaves some out. In the table there are some 350,000 clones, roughly 81% of which are singletons. The clonotype originates from a person aged 18-60 years who received the Ad26.COV2.S COVID-19 vaccine or a placebo. The sequences come from peripheral blood, collected in a trial of Ad26.COV2.S vaccine versus placebo.

The DNA of the CDR3 is TGTGCCAGCAGTTTCTCCCGATGGACGGCATATAGCAATCAGCCCCAGCATTTT. As protein: CASSFSRWTAYSNQPQHF. The rearrangement uses TRBV27 and TRBJ1-5, with D hard to call. The V end was cut by 3 bases, the J end by 0 bases, with 18 bases between. Germline V gene sequence: CDR1 MNHEY, CDR2 SMNVEV (reference sequence). The length of the CDR3 is 18 residues.